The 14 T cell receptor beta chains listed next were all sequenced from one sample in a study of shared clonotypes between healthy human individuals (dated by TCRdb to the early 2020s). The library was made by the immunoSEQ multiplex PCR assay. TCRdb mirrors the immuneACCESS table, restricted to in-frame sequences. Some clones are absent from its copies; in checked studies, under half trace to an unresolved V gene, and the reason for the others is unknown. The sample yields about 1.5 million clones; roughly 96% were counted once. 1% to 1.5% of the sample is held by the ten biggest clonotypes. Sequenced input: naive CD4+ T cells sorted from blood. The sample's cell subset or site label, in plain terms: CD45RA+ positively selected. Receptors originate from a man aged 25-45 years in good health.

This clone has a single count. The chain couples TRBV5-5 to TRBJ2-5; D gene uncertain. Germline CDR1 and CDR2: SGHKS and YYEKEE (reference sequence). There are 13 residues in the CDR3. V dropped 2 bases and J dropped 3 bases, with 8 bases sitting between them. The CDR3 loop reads CASSLGFEETQYF. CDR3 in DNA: TGTGCCAGCAGCTTAGGGTTTGAAGAGACCCAGTACTTC.

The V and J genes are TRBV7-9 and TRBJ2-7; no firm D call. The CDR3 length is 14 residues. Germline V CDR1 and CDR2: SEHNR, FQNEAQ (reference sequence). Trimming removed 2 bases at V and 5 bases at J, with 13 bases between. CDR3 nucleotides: TGTGCCAGCAGCTTACCAGCAAATATTGACGAGCAGTACTTC. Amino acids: CASSLPANIDEQYF.

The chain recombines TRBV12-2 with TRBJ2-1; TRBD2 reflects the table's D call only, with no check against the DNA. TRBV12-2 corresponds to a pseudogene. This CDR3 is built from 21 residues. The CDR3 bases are TGTGCAAGTCGCTTAGCTCTTAGCGGGTCTCTTTACCTATCCTCCTACAATGAGCAGTTCTTC. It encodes CASRLALSGSLYLSSYNEQFF.

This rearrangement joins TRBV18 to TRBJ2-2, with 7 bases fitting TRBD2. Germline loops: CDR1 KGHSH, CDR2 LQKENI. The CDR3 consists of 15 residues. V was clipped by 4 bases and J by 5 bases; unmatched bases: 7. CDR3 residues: CASSQQRDDTGELFF. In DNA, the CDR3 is TGTGCCAGCTCACAACAGCGGGATGATACCGGGGAGCTGTTTTTT.

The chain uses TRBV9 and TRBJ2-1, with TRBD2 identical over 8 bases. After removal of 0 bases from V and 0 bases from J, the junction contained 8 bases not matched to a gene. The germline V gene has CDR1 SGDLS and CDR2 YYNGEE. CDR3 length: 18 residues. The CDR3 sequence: CASSVDPPGTSSYNEQFF. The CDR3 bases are TGTGCCAGCAGCGTAGATCCACCCGGGACTAGCTCCTACAATGAGCAGTTCTTC.

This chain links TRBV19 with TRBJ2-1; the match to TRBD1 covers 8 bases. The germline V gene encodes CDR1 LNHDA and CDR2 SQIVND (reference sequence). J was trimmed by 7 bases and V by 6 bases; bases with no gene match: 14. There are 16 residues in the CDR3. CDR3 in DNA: TGTGCCAGTAGCCCCTTTGACAGGGGACGAGTGAATGAGCAGTTCTTC. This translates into CASSPFDRGRVNEQFF.

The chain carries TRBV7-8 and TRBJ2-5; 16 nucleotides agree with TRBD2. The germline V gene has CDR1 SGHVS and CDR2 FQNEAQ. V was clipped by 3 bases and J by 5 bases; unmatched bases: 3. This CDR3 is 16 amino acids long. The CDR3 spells CASSLGLAGGLETQYF. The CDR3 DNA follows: TGTGCCAGCAGCTTGGGACTAGCGGGAGGGCTGGAGACCCAGTACTTC.

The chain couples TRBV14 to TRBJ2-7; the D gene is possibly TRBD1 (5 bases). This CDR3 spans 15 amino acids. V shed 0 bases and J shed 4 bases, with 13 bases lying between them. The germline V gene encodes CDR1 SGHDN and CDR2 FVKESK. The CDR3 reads CASSQDGRVAYEQYF. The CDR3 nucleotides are TGTGCCAGCAGCCAAGACGGCAGGGTGGCGTACGAGCAGTACTTC.

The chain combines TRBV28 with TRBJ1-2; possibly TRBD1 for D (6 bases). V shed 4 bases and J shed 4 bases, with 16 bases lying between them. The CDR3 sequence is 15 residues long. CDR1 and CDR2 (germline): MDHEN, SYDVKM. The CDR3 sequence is CASSSFGTPVYGYTF. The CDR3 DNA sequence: TGTGCCAGCAGTTCTTTTGGGACACCCGTCTATGGCTACACCTTC.

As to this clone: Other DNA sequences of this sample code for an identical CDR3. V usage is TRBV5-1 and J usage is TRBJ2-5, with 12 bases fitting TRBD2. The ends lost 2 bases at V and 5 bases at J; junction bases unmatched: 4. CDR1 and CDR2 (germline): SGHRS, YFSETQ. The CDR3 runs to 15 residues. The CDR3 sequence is CASSLRLAGGETQYF. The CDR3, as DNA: TGCGCCAGCAGCTTACGTCTAGCGGGAGGGGAGACCCAGTACTTC.

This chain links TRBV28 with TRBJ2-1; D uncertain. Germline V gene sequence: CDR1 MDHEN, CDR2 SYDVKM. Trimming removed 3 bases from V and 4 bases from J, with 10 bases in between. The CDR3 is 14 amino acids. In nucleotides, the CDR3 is TGTGCCAGCAGTTTTGGGATTCGATACAATGAGCAGTTCTTC. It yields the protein CASSFGIRYNEQFF.

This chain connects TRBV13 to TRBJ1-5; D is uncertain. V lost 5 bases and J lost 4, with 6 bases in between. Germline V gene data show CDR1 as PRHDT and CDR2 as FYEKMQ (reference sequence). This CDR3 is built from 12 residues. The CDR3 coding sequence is TGTGCCAGCAGCCTTTTAAATCAGCCCCAGCATTTT. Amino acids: CASSLLNQPQHF.

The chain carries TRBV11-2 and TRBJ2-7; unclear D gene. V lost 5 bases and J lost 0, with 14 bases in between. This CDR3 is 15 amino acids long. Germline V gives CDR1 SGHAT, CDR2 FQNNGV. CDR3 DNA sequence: TGTGCCAGCAGCCCCTCGTGGTGGAGCTCCTACGAGCAGTACTTC. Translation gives CASSPSWWSSYEQYF. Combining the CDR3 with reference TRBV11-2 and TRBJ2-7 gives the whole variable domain EAGVAQSPRYKIIEKRQSVAFWCNPISGHATLYWYQQILGQGPKLLIQFQNNGVVDDSQLPKDRFSAERLKGVDSTLKIQPAKLEDSAVYLCASSPSWWSSYEQYFGPGTRLTVT.

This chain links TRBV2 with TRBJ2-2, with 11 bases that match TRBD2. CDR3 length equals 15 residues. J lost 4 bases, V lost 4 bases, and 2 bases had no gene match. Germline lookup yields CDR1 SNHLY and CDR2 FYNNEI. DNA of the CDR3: TGTGCCAGCAGTGCTCTAGCGGGAGGCACCGGGGAGCTGTTTTTT. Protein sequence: CASSALAGGTGELFF.